This TCR beta chain was sequenced for a study of CD8 T cells in ankylosing spondylitis. Points from the study as a whole: In ankylosing spondylitis blood, a motif of fewer than 10 highly homologous TCR beta variants appeared characteristic. There were earlier reports of some motif variants in reactive arthritis synovial fluid and blood. Matched ankylosing spondylitis synovial fluid reportedly showed significant enrichment of disease-linked clones.

Molecular-barcoded quantitative 5'-RACE produced these TCR beta libraries. One entry per CDR3 protein, called by TCRdb with MiXCR from the 5' RACE reads. The sample shows more than 400,000 distinct CDR3 sequences, roughly 5% of them seen only once. The sample holds many counts of this clonotype. Its antigen is currently unknown. Deletions cut 8 bases from V and 2 bases from J, with 7 bases between. The length of the CDR3 is 11 residues. Germline CDR1 is DFQATT and CDR2 is SNEGSKA (reference sequence). Sequencing was performed on blood, either unsorted or a sorted T cell fraction (not recorded which). This chain joins TRBV20-1 and TRBJ2-1; D possibly corresponds to TRBD1 (5 bases). The TCR comes from a male donor with ankylosing spondylitis. CDR3 residues: CSPDTYNEQFF. The CDR3 nucleotides are TGCAGTCCGGACACCTACAATGAGCAGTTCTTC.